This T cell receptor beta chain appears in the sequencing data of a study of shared clonotypes between healthy human individuals. Notes on the study in general: Sampling involved blood alone; tissue repertoires likely differ. Across a handful of donors, naive CD4 shared roughly 5.2%, naive CD8 more than 3%, memory CD4 roughly 2.3%, memory CD8 around 0.42%. The study found lower generation probabilities in non-shared clonotypes than in those shared by all four donors.

Germline V CDR1 and CDR2: SGHTA, FQGNSA. Losses at the gene ends were 7 bases for V and 5 bases for J; bases not matched to a gene: 9. This CDR3 comprises 14 residues. Generated by immunoSEQ multiplex PCR, the TCRdb table keeps only in-frame clones and is missing some. The sample shows some 1,600,000 clones, 95% to 99% of them seen only once. As for this clone: As yet, its antigen is unknown.

In the CD4+ fraction, cells were divided into CD45RA+ naive and CD45RA-negative memory subsets. The chain employs TRBV7-2 and TRBJ2-5, with TRBD2 matching 8 bases. The TCR originated in a man aged 25-45 years in good health. Sequenced: naive CD4+ T cells sorted from blood. Subset here: CD45RA+ positively selected. The CDR3 protein is CASTKPPGGETQYF. CDR3 in DNA: TGTGCCAGCACCAAGCCTCCGGGAGGGGAGACCCAGTACTTC.